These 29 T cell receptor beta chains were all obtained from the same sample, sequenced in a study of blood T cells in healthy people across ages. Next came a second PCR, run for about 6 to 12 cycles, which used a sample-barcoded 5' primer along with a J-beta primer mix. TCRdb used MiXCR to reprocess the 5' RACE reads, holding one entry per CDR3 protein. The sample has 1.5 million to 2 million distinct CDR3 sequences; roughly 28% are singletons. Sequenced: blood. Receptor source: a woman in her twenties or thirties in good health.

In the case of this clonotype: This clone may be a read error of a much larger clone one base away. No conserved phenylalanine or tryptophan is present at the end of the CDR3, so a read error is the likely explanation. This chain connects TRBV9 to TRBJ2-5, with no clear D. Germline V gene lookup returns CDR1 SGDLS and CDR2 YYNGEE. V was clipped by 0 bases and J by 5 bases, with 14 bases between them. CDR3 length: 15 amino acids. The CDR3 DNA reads TGTGCCAGCAGCGTAGTCGGCGGAGAAGGGGAGACCCAGTACTTA. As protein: CASSVVGGEGETQYL.

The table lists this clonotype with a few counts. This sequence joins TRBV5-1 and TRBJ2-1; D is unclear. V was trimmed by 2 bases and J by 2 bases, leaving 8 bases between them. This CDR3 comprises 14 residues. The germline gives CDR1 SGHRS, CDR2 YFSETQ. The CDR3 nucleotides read TGCGCCAGCAGCTTAGAAGTAACCTACAATGAGCAGTTCTTC. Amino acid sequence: CASSLEVTYNEQFF.

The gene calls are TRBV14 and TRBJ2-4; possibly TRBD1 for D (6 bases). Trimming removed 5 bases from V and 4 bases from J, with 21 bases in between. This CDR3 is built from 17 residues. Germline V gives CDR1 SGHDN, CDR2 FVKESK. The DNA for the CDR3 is TGTGCCAGCAGCGACATGGGGCAGGGGACGGAAAAAAACATTCAGTACTTC. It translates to CASSDMGQGTEKNIQYF.

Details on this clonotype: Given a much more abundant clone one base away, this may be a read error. The CDR3 here is CASRWDGDYEQYF. CDR3 nucleotide sequence: TGTGCCAGCAGGTGGGACGGTGACTACGAGCAGTACTTC. The chain carries TRBV6-5 and TRBJ2-7; D could derive from TRBD1 or TRBD2 (5 bases each). Trimming stripped 6 bases from V and 3 bases from J, with 12 bases between. The germline gives CDR1 MNHEY, CDR2 SVGAGI. The CDR3 spans 13 residues.

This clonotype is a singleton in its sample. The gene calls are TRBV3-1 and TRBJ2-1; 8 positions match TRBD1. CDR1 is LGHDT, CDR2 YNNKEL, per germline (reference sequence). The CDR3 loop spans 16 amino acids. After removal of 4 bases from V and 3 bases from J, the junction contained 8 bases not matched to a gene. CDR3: CASSPATGTGYNEQFF. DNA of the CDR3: TGTGCCAGCAGCCCGGCTACCGGGACAGGCTACAATGAGCAGTTCTTC.

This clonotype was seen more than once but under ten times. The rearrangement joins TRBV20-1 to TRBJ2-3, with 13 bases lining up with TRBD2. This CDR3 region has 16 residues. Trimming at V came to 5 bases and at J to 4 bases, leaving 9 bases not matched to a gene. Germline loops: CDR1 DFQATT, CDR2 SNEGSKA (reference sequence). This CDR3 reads CSASPTSGGAADTQYF. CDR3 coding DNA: TGCAGTGCTTCTCCAACTAGCGGGGGGGCGGCAGATACGCAGTATTTT.

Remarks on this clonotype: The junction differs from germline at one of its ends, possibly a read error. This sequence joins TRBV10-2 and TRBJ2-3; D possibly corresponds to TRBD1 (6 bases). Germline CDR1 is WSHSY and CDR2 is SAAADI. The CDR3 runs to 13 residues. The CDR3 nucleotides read TGCGCCAGCGCACAGGGACCCACAGATACGGAGTATTTT. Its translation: CASAQGPTDTEYF.

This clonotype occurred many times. As DNA, the CDR3 is TGCAGTGCTAGACCCGGGACTTTGTGGGATAGTTCCCCCTACAATGAGCAGTTCTTC. This codes for CSARPGTLWDSSPYNEQFF. The chain recombines TRBV20-1 with TRBJ2-1, with TRBD2 as a possible D gene (6 bases). V gave up 2 bases and J gave up 2 bases, with 25 bases separating them. Germline V gives CDR1 DFQATT, CDR2 SNEGSKA (reference sequence). The CDR3 is 19 residues long.

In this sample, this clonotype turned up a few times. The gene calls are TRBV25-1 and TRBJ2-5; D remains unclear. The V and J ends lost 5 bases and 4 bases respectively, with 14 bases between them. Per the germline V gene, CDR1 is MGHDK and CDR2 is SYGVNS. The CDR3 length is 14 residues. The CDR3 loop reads CASSWTEMGETQYF. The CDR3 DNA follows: TGTGCCAGCAGTTGGACGGAGATGGGAGAGACCCAGTACTTC.

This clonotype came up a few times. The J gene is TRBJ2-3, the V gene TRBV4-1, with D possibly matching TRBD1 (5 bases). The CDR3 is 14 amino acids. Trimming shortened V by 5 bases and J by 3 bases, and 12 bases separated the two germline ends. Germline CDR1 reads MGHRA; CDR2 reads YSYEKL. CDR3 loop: CASSYFQGTDTQYF. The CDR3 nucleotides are TGCGCCAGCAGCTATTTCCAGGGAACAGATACGCAGTATTTT.

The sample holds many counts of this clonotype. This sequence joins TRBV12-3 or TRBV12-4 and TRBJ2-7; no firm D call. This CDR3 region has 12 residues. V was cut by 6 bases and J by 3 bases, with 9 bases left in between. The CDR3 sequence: CASSRNGYEQYF. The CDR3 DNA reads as TGTGCCAGCAGCCGGAACGGCTACGAGCAGTACTTC.

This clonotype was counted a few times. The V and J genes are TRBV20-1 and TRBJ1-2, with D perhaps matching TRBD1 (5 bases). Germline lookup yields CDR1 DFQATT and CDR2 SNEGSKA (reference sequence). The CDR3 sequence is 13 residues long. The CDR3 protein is CNASPDRNYGYTF. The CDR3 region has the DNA TGCAACGCCAGTCCTGACAGAAACTATGGCTACACCTTC.

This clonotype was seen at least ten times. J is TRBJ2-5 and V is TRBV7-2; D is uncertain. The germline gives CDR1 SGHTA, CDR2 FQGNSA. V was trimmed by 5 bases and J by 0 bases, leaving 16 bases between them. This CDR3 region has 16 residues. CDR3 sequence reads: CASSLDRYRYQETQYF. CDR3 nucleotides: TGTGCCAGCAGCCTAGACCGTTACCGGTACCAAGAGACCCAGTACTTC.

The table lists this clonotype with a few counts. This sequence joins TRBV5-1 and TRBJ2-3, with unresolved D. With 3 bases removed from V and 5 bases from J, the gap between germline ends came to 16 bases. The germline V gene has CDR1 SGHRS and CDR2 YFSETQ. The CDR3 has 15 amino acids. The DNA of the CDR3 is TGCGCCAGCAGCTCCCCGGACCTAAAGAGAGATACGCAGTATTTT. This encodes CASSSPDLKRDTQYF.

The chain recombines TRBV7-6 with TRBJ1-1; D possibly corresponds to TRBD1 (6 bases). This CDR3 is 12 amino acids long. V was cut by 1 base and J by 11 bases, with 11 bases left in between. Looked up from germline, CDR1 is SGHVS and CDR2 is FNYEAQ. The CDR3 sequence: CASSLVGGRAFF. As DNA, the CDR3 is TGTGCCAGCAGCTTAGTCGGGGGGCGGGCTTTCTTT. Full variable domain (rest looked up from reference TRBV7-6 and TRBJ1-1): GAGVSQSPRYKVTKRGQDVALRCDPISGHVSLYWYRQALGQGPEFLTYFNYEAQQDKSGLPNDRFSAERPEGSISTLTIQRTEQRDSAMYRCASSLVGGRAFFGQGTRLTVV.

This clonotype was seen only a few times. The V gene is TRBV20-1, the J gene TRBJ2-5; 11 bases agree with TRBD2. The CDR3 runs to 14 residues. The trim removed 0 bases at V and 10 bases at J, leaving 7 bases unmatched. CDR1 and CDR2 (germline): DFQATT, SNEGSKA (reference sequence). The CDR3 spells CSARDTSGGGRQYF. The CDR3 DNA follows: TGCAGTGCTAGAGATACTAGCGGGGGAGGACGCCAGTACTTC.

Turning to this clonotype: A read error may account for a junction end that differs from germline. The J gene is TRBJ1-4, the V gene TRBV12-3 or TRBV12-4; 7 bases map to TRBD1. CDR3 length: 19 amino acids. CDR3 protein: CASSLTVPGQLLQNEKLFF. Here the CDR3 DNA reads TGCGCCAGCAGTTTAACCGTTCCGGGACAGCTTCTACAAAATGAAAAACTGTTTTTT.

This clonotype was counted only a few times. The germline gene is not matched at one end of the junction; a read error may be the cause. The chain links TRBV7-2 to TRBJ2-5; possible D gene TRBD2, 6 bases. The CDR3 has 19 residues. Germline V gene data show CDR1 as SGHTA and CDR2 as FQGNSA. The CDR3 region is CASSLAQTGVVGLQGTQYF. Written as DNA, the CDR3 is TGTGCCAGCAGCTTAGCCCAAACGGGGGTAGTAGGACTCCAAGGGACCCAGTACTTC.

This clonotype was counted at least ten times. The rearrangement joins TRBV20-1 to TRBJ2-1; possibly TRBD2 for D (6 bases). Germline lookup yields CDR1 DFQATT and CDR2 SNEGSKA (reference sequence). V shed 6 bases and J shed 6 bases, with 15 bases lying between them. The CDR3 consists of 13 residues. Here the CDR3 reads CSAGGRDPNEQFF. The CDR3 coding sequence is TGCAGTGCAGGAGGGCGGGATCCCAATGAGCAGTTCTTC.

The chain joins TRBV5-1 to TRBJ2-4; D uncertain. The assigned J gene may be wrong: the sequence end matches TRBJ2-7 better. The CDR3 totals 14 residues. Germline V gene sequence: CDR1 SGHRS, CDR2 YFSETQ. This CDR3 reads CASRTDPNSYEQYF. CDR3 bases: TGCGCCAGCAGGACGGACCCTAACTCCTACGAGCAGTACTTC.

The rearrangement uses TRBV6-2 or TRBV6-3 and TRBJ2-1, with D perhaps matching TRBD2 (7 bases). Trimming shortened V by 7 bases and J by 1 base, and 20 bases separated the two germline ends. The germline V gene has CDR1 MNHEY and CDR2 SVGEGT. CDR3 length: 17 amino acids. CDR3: CASTGGGGSLSYNEQFF. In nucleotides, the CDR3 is TGTGCCAGCACCGGTGGGGGCGGGAGTCTATCCTACAATGAGCAGTTCTTC.

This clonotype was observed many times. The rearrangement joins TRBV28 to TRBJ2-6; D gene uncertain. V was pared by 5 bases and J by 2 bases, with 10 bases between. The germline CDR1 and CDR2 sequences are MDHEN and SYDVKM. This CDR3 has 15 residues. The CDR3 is CASSPTSAGANVLTF. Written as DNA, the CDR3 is TGTGCCAGCAGTCCAACTTCTGCTGGGGCCAACGTCCTGACTTTC.

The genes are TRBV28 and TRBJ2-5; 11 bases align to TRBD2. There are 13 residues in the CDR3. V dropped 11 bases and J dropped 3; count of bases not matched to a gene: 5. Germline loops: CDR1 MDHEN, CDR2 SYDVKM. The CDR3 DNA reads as TGTGCCTGCTCTAGCGGGGGGAAAGAGACCCAGTACTTC. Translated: CACSSGGKETQYF.

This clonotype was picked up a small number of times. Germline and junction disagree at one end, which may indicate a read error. CDR3 in amino acids: CASSLLGQGSEQYF. The DNA of the CDR3 is TGTGCTAGCAGCCTACTCGGACAGGGCTCCGAGCAGTACTTC. The V and J genes are TRBV7-3 and TRBJ2-7, with 8 positions matching TRBD1. Germline lookup yields CDR1 SGHTA and CDR2 FQGTGA. The CDR3 consists of 14 residues.

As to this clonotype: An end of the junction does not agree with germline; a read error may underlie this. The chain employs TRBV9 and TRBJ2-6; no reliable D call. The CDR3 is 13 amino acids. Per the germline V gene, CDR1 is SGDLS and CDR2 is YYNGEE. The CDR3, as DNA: TGTGCCGGCAGCCCCGCCCTGGCCAACGTCCTGACTTTC. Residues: CAGSPALANVLTF.

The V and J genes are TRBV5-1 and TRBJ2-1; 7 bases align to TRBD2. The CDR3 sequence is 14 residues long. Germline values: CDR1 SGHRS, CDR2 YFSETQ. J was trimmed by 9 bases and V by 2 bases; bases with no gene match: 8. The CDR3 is CASSFTSAQVEQFF. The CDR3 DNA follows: TGCGCCAGCAGCTTCACTAGCGCTCAGGTTGAGCAGTTCTTC.

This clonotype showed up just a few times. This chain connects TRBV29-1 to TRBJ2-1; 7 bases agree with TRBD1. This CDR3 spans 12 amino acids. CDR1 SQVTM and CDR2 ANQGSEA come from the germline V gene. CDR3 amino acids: CNAGQVNDEQFF. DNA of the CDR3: TGCAACGCAGGACAGGTGAACGATGAGCAGTTCTTC.

The chain's CDR3 is CASSFGPNGEQYF. CDR3 sequence (DNA): TGTGCCAGCAGTTTCGGACCGAACGGTGAGCAGTACTTC. The chain employs TRBV6-4 and TRBJ2-7; D gene unclear. Trimming left V 5 bases short and J 7 bases short, with 15 bases between. The CDR3 is made up of 13 amino acids. The V gene's germline CDR1 is MRHNA and CDR2 SNTAGT.

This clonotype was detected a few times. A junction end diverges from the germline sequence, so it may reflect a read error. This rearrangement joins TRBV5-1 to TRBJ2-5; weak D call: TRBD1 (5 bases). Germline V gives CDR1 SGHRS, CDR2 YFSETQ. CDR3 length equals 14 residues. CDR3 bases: TGTGCCAGCAGCCAAAGACAGCCAAGAGAGTCCCAGTACTTC. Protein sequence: CASSQRQPRESQYF.